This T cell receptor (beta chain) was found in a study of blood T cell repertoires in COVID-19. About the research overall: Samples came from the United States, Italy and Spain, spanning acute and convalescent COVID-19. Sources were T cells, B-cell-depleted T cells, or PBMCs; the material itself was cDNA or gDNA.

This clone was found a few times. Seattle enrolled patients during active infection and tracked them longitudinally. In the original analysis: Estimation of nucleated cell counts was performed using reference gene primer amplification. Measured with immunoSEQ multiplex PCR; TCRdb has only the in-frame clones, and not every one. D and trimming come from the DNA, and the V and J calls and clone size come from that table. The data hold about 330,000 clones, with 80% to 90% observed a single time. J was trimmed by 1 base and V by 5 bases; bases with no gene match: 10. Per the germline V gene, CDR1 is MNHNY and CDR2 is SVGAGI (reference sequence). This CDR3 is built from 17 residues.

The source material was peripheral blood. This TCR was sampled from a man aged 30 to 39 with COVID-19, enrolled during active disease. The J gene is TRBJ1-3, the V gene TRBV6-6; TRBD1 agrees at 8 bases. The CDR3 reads CASSRGRQGPSGNTIYF. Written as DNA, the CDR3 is TGTGCCAGCAGTCGGGGAAGACAGGGGCCATCTGGAAACACCATATATTTT.